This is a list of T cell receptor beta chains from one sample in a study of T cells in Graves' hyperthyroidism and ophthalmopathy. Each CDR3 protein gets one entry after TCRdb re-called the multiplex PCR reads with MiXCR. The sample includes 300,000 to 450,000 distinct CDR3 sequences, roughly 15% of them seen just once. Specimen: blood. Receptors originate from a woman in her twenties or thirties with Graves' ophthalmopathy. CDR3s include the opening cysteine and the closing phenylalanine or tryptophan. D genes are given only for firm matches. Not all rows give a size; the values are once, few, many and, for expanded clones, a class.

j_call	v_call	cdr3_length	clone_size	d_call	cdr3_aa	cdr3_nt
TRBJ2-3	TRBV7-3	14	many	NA	CASSVGPSTDTQYF	TGTGCCAGCAGCGTGGGTCCTAGCACAGATACGCAGTATTTT
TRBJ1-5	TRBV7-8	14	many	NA	CASSLAFYGQPQHF	TGTGCCAGCAGCTTGGCATTTTACGGTCAGCCCCAGCATTTT
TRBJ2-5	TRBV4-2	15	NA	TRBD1	CASSQVGTGGETQYF	TGTGCCAGCAGCCAAGTTGGGACAGGGGGGGAGACCCAGTACTTC
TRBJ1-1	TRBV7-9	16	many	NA	CASSSVRAAGATEAFF	TGTGCCAGCAGTTCAGTCAGGGCGGCAGGGGCGACTGAAGCTTTCTTT
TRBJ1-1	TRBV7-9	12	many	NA	CASSVPHTEAFF	TGTGCCAGCAGCGTACCTCACACTGAAGCTTTCTTT
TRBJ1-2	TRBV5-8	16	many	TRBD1	CASRRTGGTVPYGYTF	TGTGCCAGCAGGCGCACGGGGGGGACAGTGCCTTATGGCTACACCTTC
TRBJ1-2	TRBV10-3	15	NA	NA	CASRPSARTADGYTF	TGTGCCAGCAGGCCCTCTGCAAGGACCGCGGATGGCTACACCTTC
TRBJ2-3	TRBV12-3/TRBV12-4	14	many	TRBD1	CASSRTGATDTQYF	TGTGCCAGCAGCCGGACAGGCGCCACAGATACGCAGTATTTT
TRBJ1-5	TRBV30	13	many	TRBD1	CAWTGTGGRPQHF	TGTGCCTGGACCGGGACAGGGGGACGGCCCCAGCATTTT
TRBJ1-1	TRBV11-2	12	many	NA	CASSLQDTEAFF	TGTGCCAGCAGCTTGCAGGACACTGAAGCTTTCTTT
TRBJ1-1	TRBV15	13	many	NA	CATSRVRGSPAFF	TGTGCCACCAGCAGAGTAAGGGGATCGCCAGCTTTCTTT
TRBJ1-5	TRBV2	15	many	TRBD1	CASSQGQGINQPQHF	TGTGCCAGCTCCCAGGGACAGGGGATCAATCAGCCCCAGCATTTT
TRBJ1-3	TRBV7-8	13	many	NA	CASSSGQGNTIYF	TGTGCCAGCAGCTCAGGACAGGGAAACACCATATATTTT
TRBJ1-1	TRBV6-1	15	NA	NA	CASRPGQLLGTEAFF	TGTGCCAGCAGACCCGGACAGCTATTGGGCACTGAAGCTTTCTTT
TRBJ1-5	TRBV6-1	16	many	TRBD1	CASSEATGVFYQPQHF	TGTGCCAGCAGTGAAGCGACAGGGGTTTTCTATCAGCCCCAGCATTTT